These 25 T cell receptor beta chains originate from one sample sequenced in a study of cytomegalovirus exposure and HLA in healthy donors. Both 60 Vbeta primers and 13 Jbeta primers went into the PCR. The protocol was immunoSEQ multiplex PCR, while the TCRdb copy is restricted to in-frame clones and leaves out a portion. The sample yields 160,000 or so clones, 82% seen once. Sequences were obtained from PBMCs. The receptors derive from a woman in her forties or fifties in good health and CMV-seropositive.

This clone occurred once. The chain carries TRBV28 and TRBJ1-5; D is unresolved. The germline gives CDR1 MDHEN, CDR2 SYDVKM. The V gene lost 6 bases and the J gene lost 1 base, with 19 bases spanning the gap. This CDR3 spans 17 amino acids. The DNA of the CDR3 is TGTGCCAGCAGATCTCGGGCCCGTCGAGGGAGCAATCAGCCCCAGCATTTT. This encodes CASRSRARRGSNQPQHF.

The chain carries TRBV5-4 and TRBJ2-7; TRBD2 aligns across 14 bases. Looked up from germline, CDR1 is SGHNT and CDR2 is YYREEE (reference sequence). J gave up 1 base and V 3 bases, and 9 bases lay outside the gene matches. The CDR3 extends over 18 amino acids. CDR3 sequence: CASSSGTSGGTGSYEQYF. In DNA form, the CDR3 reads TGTGCCAGCAGCTCCGGGACTAGCGGGGGCACAGGATCCTACGAGCAGTACTTC.

The V gene is TRBV27, the J gene TRBJ2-7; 9 bases are a match to TRBD1. The length of the CDR3 is 16 residues. J was trimmed by 3 bases and V by 6 bases; bases with no gene match: 12. Germline V gives CDR1 MNHEY, CDR2 SMNVEV (reference sequence). The CDR3 sequence is CASSSVGQGRNYEQYF. The CDR3 DNA reads TGTGCCAGCAGCTCAGTAGGACAGGGGCGAAACTACGAGCAGTACTTC.

The genes are TRBV11-2 and TRBJ2-1, with 10 nucleotides matching TRBD1. The V gene end was trimmed by 2 bases and the J gene end by 9 bases; junction bases not matched to a gene: 10. Germline-derived CDR1 and CDR2 are SGHAT and FQNNGV. The CDR3 spans 16 residues. Written as DNA, the CDR3 is TGTGCCAGCAGCTTAAGGCCGGGACAGGGGAGGACTGAGCAGTTCTTC. Its translation is CASSLRPGQGRTEQFF.

This clone was found once. The V call is TRBV19, the J call TRBJ1-6; weak D call: TRBD1 (5 bases). This CDR3 contains 15 residues. Germline CDR1 LNHDA, CDR2 SQIVND (reference sequence). V was clipped by 3 bases and J by 10 bases, with 16 bases between them. CDR3 in DNA: TGTGCCAGTAGTATCAACCACAGGTCGAACTCACCCCTCCACTTT. This sequence encodes CASSINHRSNSPLHF.

The chain couples TRBV30 to TRBJ1-1, with D unclear. Germline V gives CDR1 GTSNPN, CDR2 SVGIG (reference sequence). Trimming left V 8 bases short and J 3 bases short, with 13 bases between. The CDR3 has 12 residues. The CDR3 spells CASRIWDTEAFF. CDR3 bases: TGTGCCAGCAGGATTTGGGACACTGAAGCTTTCTTT.

This rearrangement joins TRBV25-1 to TRBJ2-1; TRBD1 agrees at 9 bases. Germline V gene data show CDR1 as MGHDK and CDR2 as SYGVNS. V lost 1 base, J lost 5 bases, and 3 bases stayed unmatched. The CDR3 has 15 amino acids. In DNA, the CDR3 is TGTGCCAGCAGTGAATGGGGACAGGGAAACAATGAGCAGTTCTTC. It translates to CASSEWGQGNNEQFF.

This clone showed up just a few times. The sample holds other DNA sequences that translate to the same CDR3. V is TRBV7-6 and J is TRBJ1-2, with D unresolved. The CDR3 has 13 amino acids. Germline values: CDR1 SGHVS, CDR2 FNYEAQ. V was trimmed by 6 bases and J by 2 bases, leaving 10 bases between them. CDR3 region: CASSPDTNYGYTF. The CDR3 region has the DNA TGTGCCAGCAGTCCCGACACCAACTATGGCTACACCTTC.

The rearrangement uses TRBV7-8 and TRBJ2-2, with 9 bases lining up with TRBD1. Unmatched junction bases numbered 1, after V lost 1 base and J lost 1 base. The CDR3 has 16 residues. Germline V gene lookup returns CDR1 SGHVS and CDR2 FQNEAQ. CDR3 coding DNA: TGTGCCAGCAGCTTAGTGGGACAGGGGAACACCGGGGAGCTGTTTTTT. Protein: CASSLVGQGNTGELFF.

The rearrangement links TRBV7-3 to TRBJ2-3; D call uncertain. The length of the CDR3 is 13 residues. The germline CDR1 and CDR2 sequences are SGHTA and FQGTGA. The V gene lost 0 bases and the J gene lost 6 bases, with 7 bases spanning the gap. CDR3 sequence (DNA): TGTGCCAGCAGCTTAACTAGCTCGGATACGCAGTATTTT. It is translated as CASSLTSSDTQYF. Looking up the rest from reference TRBV7-3 and TRBJ2-3 gives the full variable domain: GAGVSQTPSNKVTEKGKYVELRCDPISGHTALYWYRQSLGQGPEFLIYFQGTGAADDSGLPNDRFFAVRPEGSVSTLKIQRTERGDSAVYLCASSLTSSDTQYFGPGTRLTVL.

The V call is TRBV9, the J call TRBJ2-1; possible D gene TRBD2, 6 bases. In germline, CDR1 is SGDLS, CDR2 YYNGEE. The CDR3 is 15 amino acids. Trimming took off 0 bases at V and 0 bases at J, with 7 bases between the two ends. The CDR3 DNA reads as TGTGCCAGCAGCGTAGACGGGGGCTCCTACAATGAGCAGTTCTTC. Translating gives CASSVDGGSYNEQFF.

The chain combines TRBV5-1 with TRBJ2-5; no definite D call. Trimming cost V 6 bases and J 5 bases, with 8 bases left between them. Germline V gene lookup returns CDR1 SGHRS and CDR2 YFSETQ. The CDR3 totals 11 residues. The chain's CDR3 is CASKKEETQYF. The CDR3 coding sequence is TGCGCCAGCAAAAAGGAGGAGACCCAGTACTTC.

The chain is built from TRBV19 and TRBJ1-5, with D unresolved. CDR1 LNHDA and CDR2 SQIVND come from the germline V gene (reference sequence). V was clipped by 2 bases and J by 5 bases, with 7 bases between them. This CDR3 contains 13 residues. The CDR3 is CASSITAYQPQHF. CDR3 DNA: TGTGCCAGTAGTATAACAGCCTATCAGCCCCAGCATTTT.

V usage is TRBV19 and J usage is TRBJ2-3; 8 nucleotides align to TRBD2. The CDR3 covers 19 residues. V lost 1 base, J lost 2 bases, and 14 bases stayed unmatched. Germline lookup yields CDR1 LNHDA and CDR2 SQIVND (reference sequence). The CDR3 DNA reads as TGTGCCAGTAGTATAGGTCGCGCGGGGGGACGCCTAATCACAGATACGCAGTATTTT. Translating gives CASSIGRAGGRLITDTQYF.

This clone was detected once. V and J are TRBV6-1 and TRBJ1-3, with D unresolved. Germline CDR1 is MNHNS and CDR2 is SASEGT. There are 14 residues in the CDR3. With 4 bases removed from V and 0 bases from J, the gap between germline ends came to 7 bases. CDR3 in amino acids: CASSGVFSGNTIYF. Here the CDR3 DNA reads TGTGCCAGCAGTGGCGTTTTCTCTGGAAACACCATATATTTT.

The rearrangement links TRBV19 to TRBJ1-4; the D gene is possibly TRBD1 (5 bases). The CDR3 totals 15 residues. Between the trimmed V and J ends, which lost 3 bases and 8 bases, there was a span of 16 bases. Per the germline V gene, CDR1 is LNHDA and CDR2 is SQIVND (reference sequence). Here the CDR3 DNA reads TGTGCCAGTAGTATTACAGGAGCCAAGAGGGAAAAACTGTTTTTT. Protein product: CASSITGAKREKLFF.

The chain uses TRBV5-4 and TRBJ2-7, with D unresolved. Germline V CDR1 and CDR2: SGHNT, YYREEE (reference sequence). The CDR3 totals 14 residues. Trimming removed 1 base at V and 0 bases at J, with 8 bases between. CDR3 sequence: CASSLRGVSYEQYF. CDR3 in DNA: TGTGCCAGCAGCTTGCGAGGCGTCTCCTACGAGCAGTACTTC.

The chain is built from TRBV5-4 and TRBJ1-3; D call uncertain. The CDR3 runs to 15 residues. Germline CDR1 SGHNT, CDR2 YYREEE (reference sequence). V lost 0 bases to trimming and J lost 0 bases, with 7 bases between them. The CDR3 nucleotides are TGTGCCAGCAGCTTGGACAGCACCTCTGGAAACACCATATATTTT. Its translation: CASSLDSTSGNTIYF.

V gene TRBV5-1 combines with J gene TRBJ1-2; no definite D call. The V gene's germline CDR1 is SGHRS and CDR2 YFSETQ. Trimming cost V 1 base and J 2 bases, with 6 bases left between them. This CDR3 region has 13 residues. The CDR3 here is CASSLLGNYGYTF. The CDR3 DNA follows: TGCGCCAGCAGCTTGCTCGGGAACTATGGCTACACCTTC.

The chain employs TRBV28 and TRBJ2-7; 7 bases match TRBD1. CDR1 and CDR2 from the germline V gene are MDHEN and SYDVKM. The CDR3 sequence is 14 residues long. V lost 8 bases to trimming and J lost 3 bases; unmatched junction nucleotides: 10. This chain's CDR3 is CASEGLRDSYEQYF. The CDR3, as DNA: TGTGCCAGCGAGGGGCTCCGGGACAGCTACGAGCAGTACTTC.

This clone was detected only once. This sequence joins TRBV7-6 and TRBJ2-3; possible D gene TRBD2, 6 bases. CDR1 and CDR2 from the germline V gene are SGHVS and FNYEAQ. The V and J ends lost 5 bases and 1 base respectively, with 10 bases between them. This CDR3 is 14 amino acids long. The CDR3 region is CASSPSSGTDTQYF. The CDR3 nucleotides read TGTGCCAGCAGCCCTTCTAGCGGCACAGATACGCAGTATTTT.

Concerning this clone itself: Within the sample, other DNA sequences also encode this same CDR3. The rearrangement links TRBV27 to TRBJ1-2; the D gene is possibly TRBD1 (6 bases). The CDR3 sequence is 13 residues long. Looked up from germline, CDR1 is MNHEY and CDR2 is SMNVEV (reference sequence). V lost 3 bases and J 2 bases, leaving 7 bases between the germline ends. In nucleotides, the CDR3 is TGTGCCAGCAGTTTGGGGGCGAACTATGGCTACACCTTC. Translating it yields CASSLGANYGYTF.

This clone was seen once. The chain employs TRBV4-3 and TRBJ1-1; D is perhaps TRBD1 (5 bases). Looked up from germline, CDR1 is LGHNA and CDR2 is YSLEER. The CDR3 extends over 15 amino acids. Trimming took off 1 base at V and 3 bases at J, with 12 bases between the two ends. CDR3 residues: CASSQVGAEYTEAFF. The CDR3 DNA reads as TGCGCCAGCAGCCAAGTAGGGGCAGAGTACACTGAAGCTTTCTTT.

This chain joins TRBV6-5 and TRBJ1-3, with D possibly being TRBD1 (5 bases). Germline-derived CDR1 and CDR2 are MNHEY and SVGAGI. V shed 8 bases and J shed 0 bases, with 8 bases lying between them. The CDR3 contains 13 residues. CDR3 nucleotides: TGTGCCAGCTCGGACATCTCTGGAAACACCATATATTTT. It is translated as CASSDISGNTIYF.

The V gene is TRBV6-5, the J gene TRBJ2-1, with D perhaps matching TRBD2 (5 bases). The CDR3 sequence is 15 residues long. The V and J ends lost 8 bases and 0 bases respectively, with 14 bases between them. The germline V gene encodes CDR1 MNHEY and CDR2 SVGAGI. The CDR3 spells CASGPRDTSYNEQFF. The CDR3 region has the DNA TGTGCCAGCGGACCCCGGGATACCTCCTACAATGAGCAGTTCTTC.